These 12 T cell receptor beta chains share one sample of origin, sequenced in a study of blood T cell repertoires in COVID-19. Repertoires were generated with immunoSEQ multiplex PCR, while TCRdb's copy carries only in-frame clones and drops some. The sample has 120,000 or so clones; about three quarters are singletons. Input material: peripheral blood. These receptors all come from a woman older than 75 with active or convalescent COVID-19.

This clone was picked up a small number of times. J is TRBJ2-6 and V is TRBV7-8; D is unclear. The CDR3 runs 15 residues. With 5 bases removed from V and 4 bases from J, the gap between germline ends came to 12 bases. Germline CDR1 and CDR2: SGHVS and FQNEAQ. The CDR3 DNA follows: TGTGCCAGCAGCGACCAGCGATCAGGGGCCAACGTCCTGACTTTC. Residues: CASSDQRSGANVLTF. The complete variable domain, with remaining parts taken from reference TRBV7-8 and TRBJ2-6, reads GAGVSQSPRYKVAKRGQDVALRCDPISGHVSLFWYQQALGQGPEFLTYFQNEAQLDKSGLPSDRFFAERPEGSVSTLKIQRTQQEDSAVYLCASSDQRSGANVLTFGAGSRLTVL.

The CDR3 reads CASSVQGRGELFF. CDR3 DNA sequence: TGTGCCAGCAGTGTGCAGGGGAGAGGGGAACTGTTTTTT. This sequence joins TRBV2 and TRBJ1-4, with D possibly being TRBD1 (6 bases). Germline CDR1 SNHLY, CDR2 FYNNEI. V was trimmed by 4 bases and J by 12 bases, leaving 15 bases between them. The CDR3 sequence is 13 residues long.

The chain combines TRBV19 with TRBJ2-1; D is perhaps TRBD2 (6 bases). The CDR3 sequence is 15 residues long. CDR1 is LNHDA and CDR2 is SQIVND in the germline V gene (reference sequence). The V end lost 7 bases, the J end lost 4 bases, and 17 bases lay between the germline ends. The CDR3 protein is CASKSSQRAYNEQFF. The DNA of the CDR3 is TGTGCCAGTAAGTCTTCCCAGCGGGCTTACAATGAGCAGTTCTTC.

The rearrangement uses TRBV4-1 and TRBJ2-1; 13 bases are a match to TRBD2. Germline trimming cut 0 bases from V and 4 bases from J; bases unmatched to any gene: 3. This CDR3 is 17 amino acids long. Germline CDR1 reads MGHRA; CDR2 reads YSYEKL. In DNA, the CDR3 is TGCGCCAGCAGCCAAGACGAGGGACTAGCGGGATACAATGAGCAGTTCTTC. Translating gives CASSQDEGLAGYNEQFF.

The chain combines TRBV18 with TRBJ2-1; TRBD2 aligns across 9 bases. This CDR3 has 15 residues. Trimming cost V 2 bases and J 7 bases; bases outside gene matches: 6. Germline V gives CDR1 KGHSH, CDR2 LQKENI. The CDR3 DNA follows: TGTGCCAGCTCACCAATGCTAGCGGGAATGAATGAGCAGTTCTTC. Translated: CASSPMLAGMNEQFF.

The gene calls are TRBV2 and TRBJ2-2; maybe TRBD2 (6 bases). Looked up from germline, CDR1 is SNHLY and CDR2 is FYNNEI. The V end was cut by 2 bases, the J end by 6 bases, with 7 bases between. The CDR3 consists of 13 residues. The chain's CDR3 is CASSEWGAGELFF. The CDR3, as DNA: TGTGCCAGCAGTGAATGGGGGGCCGGGGAGCTGTTTTTT.

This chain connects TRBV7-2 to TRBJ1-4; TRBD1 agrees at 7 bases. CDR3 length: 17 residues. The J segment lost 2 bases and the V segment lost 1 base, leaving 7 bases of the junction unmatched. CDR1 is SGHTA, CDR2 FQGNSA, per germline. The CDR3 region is CASSLDQGVGTNEKLFF. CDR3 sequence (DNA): TGTGCCAGCAGCTTAGATCAGGGGGTGGGGACTAATGAAAAACTGTTTTTT.

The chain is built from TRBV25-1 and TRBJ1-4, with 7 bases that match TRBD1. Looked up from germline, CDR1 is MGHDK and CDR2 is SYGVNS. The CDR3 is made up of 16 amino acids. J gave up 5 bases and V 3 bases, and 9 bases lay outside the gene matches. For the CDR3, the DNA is TGTGCCAGCAGTGACGCCCCCGGGACAGAAAATGAAAAACTGTTTTTT. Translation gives CASSDAPGTENEKLFF.

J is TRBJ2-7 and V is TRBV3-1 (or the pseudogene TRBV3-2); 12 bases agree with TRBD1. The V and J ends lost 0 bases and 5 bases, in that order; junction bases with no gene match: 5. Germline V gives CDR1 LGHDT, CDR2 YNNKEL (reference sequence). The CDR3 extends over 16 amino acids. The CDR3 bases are TGTGCCAGCAGCCAAGATGGGACAGGGGGCAGGAACGAGCAGTACTTC. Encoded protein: CASSQDGTGGRNEQYF.

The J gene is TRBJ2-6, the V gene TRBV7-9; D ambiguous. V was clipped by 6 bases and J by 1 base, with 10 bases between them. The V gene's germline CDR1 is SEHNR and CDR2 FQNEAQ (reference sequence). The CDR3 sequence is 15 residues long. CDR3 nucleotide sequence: TGTGCCAGCAGTTATTGGCTGTCTGGGGCCAACGTCCTGACTTTC. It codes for CASSYWLSGANVLTF.

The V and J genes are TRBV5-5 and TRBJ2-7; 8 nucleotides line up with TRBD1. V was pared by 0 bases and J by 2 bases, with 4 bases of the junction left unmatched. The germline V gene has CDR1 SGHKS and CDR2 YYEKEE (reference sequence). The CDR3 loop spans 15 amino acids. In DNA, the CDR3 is TGTGCCAGCAGCTTGGCCGGGACAGGACCCTACGAGCAGTACTTC. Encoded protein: CASSLAGTGPYEQYF.

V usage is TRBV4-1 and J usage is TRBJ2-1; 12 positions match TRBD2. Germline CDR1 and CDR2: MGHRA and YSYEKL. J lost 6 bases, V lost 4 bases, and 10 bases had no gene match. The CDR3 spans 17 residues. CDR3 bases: TGCGCCAGCAGCCGTAACCTTCTGACTAGCGGGAGCAATGAGCAGTTCTTC. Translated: CASSRNLLTSGSNEQFF.